This is a list of T cell receptor beta chains from one sample in a study of T cells in Graves' hyperthyroidism and ophthalmopathy. TCRdb re-derived calls from the multiplex PCR reads in MiXCR, one entry per CDR3 protein. The sample contains 200,000 to 300,000 distinct CDR3 sequences, about 17% of which appear only once. Material: blood. The receptors derive from a woman in her late teens or twenties with Graves' ophthalmopathy. CDR3s include the opening cysteine and the closing phenylalanine or tryptophan. A D gene is named only where the DNA matches it firmly. Clone size is not always given. Where it is, it says once, few, many or a class for expanded clones.

abundance | j_gene | d_gene | v_gene | CDR3aa | CDR3nt
many | TRBJ1-1 | - | TRBV20-1 | CRVAVNTEAFF | TGCAGGGTAGCAGTGAACACTGAAGCTTTCTTT
many | TRBJ2-2 | TRBD2 | TRBV12-3/TRBV12-4 | CASSSRLAGLPGELFF | TGTGCCAGCAGTTCCCGACTAGCGGGACTACCCGGGGAGCTGTTTTTT
many | TRBJ2-3 | - | TRBV9 | CASSPRAAASTDTQYF | TGTGCCAGCAGCCCGAGGGCAGCGGCTAGCACAGATACGCAGTATTTT
many | TRBJ1-2 | - | TRBV5-6 | CASSNIMTGRIYGYTF | TGTGCCAGCAGCAACATTATGACAGGTCGGATCTATGGCTACACCTTC
- | TRBJ1-5 | - | TRBV5-8 | CARGPSVLVYVNQPQHF | TGTGCCAGAGGCCCCTCGGTGTTGGTGTATGTCAATCAGCCCCAGCATTTT
many | TRBJ1-6 | TRBD1 | TRBV6-1 | CASSGSDRGYNSPLHF | TGTGCCAGCAGTGGCTCGGACAGGGGGTATAATTCACCCCTCCACTTT
many | TRBJ2-6 | TRBD1 | TRBV4-1 | CASTRTGIGANVLTF | TGCGCCAGCACAAGGACAGGTATTGGGGCCAACGTCCTGACTTTC
- | TRBJ2-7 | TRBD2 | TRBV28 | CASSSTSGRISEQYF | TGTGCCAGCAGTTCAACTAGCGGACGAATCTCAGAGCAGTACTTC
once | TRBJ2-7 | TRBD2 | TRBV20-1 | CSARDHGSGGWAYEQYF | TGCAGTGCTAGAGATCATGGTAGCGGGGGGTGGGCCTACGAGCAGTACTTC
many | TRBJ2-1 | TRBD2 | TRBV5-4 | CASSVDTSGRYEQFF | TGTGCCAGCAGCGTTGATACTAGCGGGAGGTATGAGCAGTTCTTC
many | TRBJ2-1 | - | TRBV3-2 | CASSQDWGAGGPSNEQFF | TGTGCCAGCAGCCAAGATTGGGGAGCGGGAGGGCCGAGTAATGAGCAGTTCTTC
- | TRBJ2-2 | TRBD2 | TRBV19 | CASSIRLAGARIRDTGELFF | TGTGCCAGTAGTATCCGACTAGCGGGAGCCAGGATTCGGGACACCGGGGAGCTGTTTTTT
- | TRBJ1-4 | - | TRBV6-1 | CASSEEKLFF | TGTGCCAGCAGTGAAGAAAAACTGTTTTTT
- | TRBJ2-1 | TRBD2 | TRBV7-2 | CASSLGFGASGRYEQFF | TGTGCCAGCAGTTTAGGTTTTGGAGCTAGCGGGAGGTATGAGCAGTTCTTC
- | TRBJ2-5 | TRBD2 | TRBV28 | CASNPTVRTSGIQETQYF | TGTGCCAGCAACCCAACGGTGAGGACTAGCGGGATCCAAGAGACCCAGTACTTC
many | TRBJ2-2 | TRBD2 | TRBV7-3 | CASSLKPGLVSGELFF | TGTGCCAGCAGCTTAAAACCGGGACTAGTGAGCGGGGAGCTGTTTTTT
- | TRBJ2-5 | TRBD1 | TRBV12-3/TRBV12-4 | CASSFDRGRETQYF | TGTGCCAGCAGTTTCGACAGGGGGAGGGAGACCCAGTACTTC
- | TRBJ2-7 | TRBD2 | TRBV28 | CASSTPGGGAHEQYF | TGTGCCAGCAGTACTCCCGGGGGAGGGGCCCACGAGCAGTACTTC
few | TRBJ2-5 | - | TRBV6-2/TRBV6-3 | CASSYTETQYF | TGTGCCAGCAGTTACACAGAGACCCAGTACTTC
many | TRBJ2-1 | TRBD2 | TRBV7-9 | CASSSSSGGRWNEQFF | TGTGCCAGCAGCTCGTCCTCGGGCGGGAGGTGGAATGAGCAGTTCTTC
many | TRBJ2-7 | - | TRBV29-1 | CSVGRRQDYEQYF | TGCAGCGTTGGTCGTAGACAGGACTACGAGCAGTACTTC
many | TRBJ2-5 | - | TRBV6-1 | CASSEWRKETQYF | TGTGCCAGCAGTGAGTGGAGGAAAGAGACCCAGTACTTC
many | TRBJ2-3 | TRBD2 | TRBV4-1 | CASSQYSGRARGGLNTDTQYF | TGCGCCAGCAGCCAGTACTCCGGGAGGGCCAGGGGTGGTCTCAACACAGATACGCAGTATTTT
few | TRBJ2-3 | TRBD1 | TRBV19 | CASSKGTGWRTDTQYF | TGTGCCAGTAGTAAAGGGACAGGGTGGAGGACAGATACGCAGTATTTT
many | TRBJ2-7 | TRBD2 | TRBV7-9 | CASSLAVRGAGEQYF | TGTGCCAGCAGCTTAGCAGTGCGGGGGGCTGGGGAGCAGTACTTC
many | TRBJ2-7 | TRBD1 | TRBV7-3 | CASSPRGPGDYEQYF | TGTGCCAGCAGCCCTAGGGGGCCAGGAGACTACGAGCAGTACTTC
many | TRBJ1-2 | - | TRBV3-1 | CASSQVAGAGYTF | TGTGCCAGCAGCCAAGTCGCAGGGGCGGGCTACACCTTC
- | TRBJ1-2 | - | TRBV5-8 | CASSSDNSINYGYTF | TGTGCCAGCAGCTCCGACAACAGCATTAACTATGGCTACACCTTC
- | TRBJ1-1 | - | TRBV28 | CASSGASTQAFF | TGTGCCAGCAGTGGGGCCTCGACCCAAGCTTTCTTT